These T cell receptor beta chains were read from a single sample in a study of siplizumab effects on memory and regulatory T cells. Antigens for these TCRs are unknown. Method: immunoSEQ multiplex PCR; TCRdb's copy keeps in-frame clones and lacks some. The data contain about 14,000 clones, about 46% of them seen just once; the ten biggest clones take up 7% to 9%. Sequenced sample: CFSE-low (dividing) CD4+ T cells sorted from an allogeneic mixed lymphocyte reaction. All receptors come from a human donor in good health; the cells came from an allogeneic mixed lymphocyte reaction. Each CDR3 is given with its conserved first and last residue. The D gene is left open where the match is weak. Rows give clone size only sometimes, using once, few, many, or a class for an expanded clone.

D gene	V gene	J gene	clone size	CDR3 protein	CDR3 DNA
TRBD1	TRBV27	TRBJ1-1	.	CASSSQTGTGRFNTEAFF	TGTGCCAGCAGTAGTCAAACAGGGACAGGGAGATTTAACACTGAAGCTTTCTTT
TRBD2	TRBV10-3	TRBJ2-5	.	CAISESASGETQYF	TGTGCCATCAGTGAGTCCGCTAGCGGGGAGACCCAGTACTTC
TRBD1	TRBV10-3	TRBJ2-7	few	CATTGVYEQYF	TGTGCCACCACAGGGGTCTACGAGCAGTACTTC
.	TRBV29-1	TRBJ2-1	.	CSARTGSYNEQFF	TGCAGCGCTAGGACGGGCTCCTACAATGAGCAGTTCTTC
TRBD1	TRBV19	TRBJ2-7	few	CASSPGTGVVEQYF	TGTGCCAGTAGTCCGGGGACAGGGGTCGTCGAGCAGTACTTC
.	TRBV13	TRBJ2-5	.	CASSPSLQGVQETQYF	TGTGCCAGCAGCCCATCCCTGCAGGGTGTGCAAGAGACCCAGTACTTC
TRBD2	TRBV10-3	TRBJ2-3	few	CAISEASGGLTDTQYF	TGTGCCATCAGTGAGGCCAGCGGGGGGCTCACAGATACGCAGTATTTT
.	TRBV10-3	TRBJ1-2	few	CAISEGESSYGYTF	TGTGCCATCAGTGAGGGGGAAAGCTCCTATGGCTACACCTTC
TRBD2	TRBV12-5	TRBJ2-3	.	CASGLGTSGSTDTQYF	TGTGCTAGTGGTTTGGGGACTAGCGGGAGCACAGATACGCAGTATTTT
.	TRBV5-8	TRBJ2-2	medium-sized	CASSLGTLAAGELFF	TGTGCCAGCAGCTTGGGGACCTTGGCGGCCGGGGAGCTGTTTTTT
.	TRBV10-1	TRBJ2-3	.	CASSEKGASPPPQDTQYF	TGCGCCAGCAGTGAGAAAGGGGCTAGCCCCCCCCCTCAGGATACGCAGTATTTT
.	TRBV25-1	TRBJ1-1	.	CASSELGLNTEAFF	TGTGCCAGCAGTGAATTAGGTTTGAACACTGAAGCTTTCTTT
.	TRBV6-1	TRBJ1-1	.	CASSGQIEAFF	TGTGCCAGCTCTGGACAGATTGAAGCTTTCTTT
.	TRBV2	TRBJ2-5	few	CASSAQGTQETQYF	TGTGCCAGCAGTGCACAGGGTACCCAAGAGACCCAGTACTTC
.	TRBV5-1	TRBJ2-3	.	CASSPRTSTDTQYF	TGCGCCAGCAGCCCAAGGACTAGCACAGATACGCAGTATTTT
.	TRBV25-1	TRBJ2-1	.	CASSESQGYNEQFF	TGTGCCAGCAGTGAATCGCAGGGCTACAATGAGCAGTTCTTC
TRBD1	TRBV4-2	TRBJ1-2	few	CASSQQTGGIGGYTF	TGTGCCAGCAGCCAACAGACAGGGGGAATAGGGGGCTACACCTTC
.	TRBV6-1	TRBJ2-7	.	CASSMIADWYEQYF	TGTGCCAGCAGCATGATAGCGGATTGGTACGAGCAGTACTTC
TRBD1	TRBV27	TRBJ1-4	.	CASSSITGGNEKLFF	TGTGCCAGCAGTTCCATTACAGGGGGAAATGAAAAACTGTTTTTT
TRBD2	TRBV7-2	TRBJ2-3	few	CASSLAHAGVNTDTQYF	TGTGCCAGCAGCTTAGCGCATGCGGGGGTCAACACAGATACGCAGTATTTT
TRBD1	TRBV7-9	TRBJ1-2	medium-sized	CASSLTGGAYGYTF	TGTGCCAGCAGCTTGACAGGGGGCGCCTATGGCTACACCTTC
.	TRBV7-8	TRBJ1-2	.	CASSRNRDPSGYTF	TGTGCCAGCAGCCGAAATAGAGACCCGAGTGGCTACACCTTC
.	TRBV7-3	TRBJ2-5	few	CASSSRVSETQYF	TGTGCCAGCTCTAGCAGGGTTTCGGAGACCCAGTACTTC
.	TRBV28	TRBJ2-7	few	CASRWRTGFYEQYF	TGTGCCAGCAGGTGGAGGACGGGATTCTACGAGCAGTACTTC
.	TRBV30	TRBJ1-2	few	CAWSVLGAGYTF	TGTGCCTGGAGTGTATTAGGGGCTGGCTACACCTTC
TRBD2	TRBV4-3	TRBJ2-2	few	CASSPRVAGVGTGELFF	TGCGCCAGCAGCCCCCGAGTAGCGGGAGTGGGTACCGGGGAGCTGTTTTTT
.	TRBV2	TRBJ2-2	few	CASSARTAGNTGELFF	TGTGCCAGCAGTGCTCGAACAGCCGGAAACACCGGGGAGCTGTTTTTT
.	TRBV30	TRBJ1-2	.	CAWSVGGSYGYTF	TGTGCCTGGAGTGTCGGGGGTAGCTATGGCTACACCTTC
.	TRBV18	TRBJ2-5	.	CASSPFPGNQETQYF	TGTGCCAGCTCGCCGTTTCCCGGGAACCAAGAGACCCAGTACTTC
.	TRBV5-5	TRBJ2-5	few	CASSFQGSQETQYF	TGTGCCAGCAGCTTCCAGGGGTCCCAAGAGACCCAGTACTTC
.	TRBV7-2	TRBJ2-3	.	CASSLIAPGTDTQYF	TGTGCCAGCAGCCTAATAGCCCCTGGCACAGATACGCAGTATTTT
.	TRBV18	TRBJ1-2	few	CASSPYTETTDGYTF	TGTGCCAGCTCACCATATACAGAGACTACTGATGGCTACACCTTC
.	TRBV30	TRBJ2-5	.	CAWSVRETQYF	TGTGCCTGGAGTGTACGTGAGACCCAGTACTTC
.	TRBV5-1	TRBJ1-1	few	CASSLPETATEAFF	TGCGCCAGCAGCTTGCCAGAGACGGCCACTGAAGCTTTCTTT
.	TRBV5-3	TRBJ1-1	.	CARKTTEAFF	TGTGCCAGAAAAACCACTGAAGCTTTCTTT
.	TRBV4-3	TRBJ2-3	.	CASSRGGLNTDTQYF	TGCGCCAGCAGCCGAGGAGGGTTGAATACAGATACGCAGTATTTT
TRBD1	TRBV5-1	TRBJ2-1	.	CATSGQRPYNEQFF	TGCGCCACCTCGGGACAGCGGCCCTACAATGAGCAGTTCTTC
TRBD1	TRBV18	TRBJ1-2	.	CASSPDGTGNGYTF	TGTGCCAGCTCACCTGATGGGACAGGGAATGGCTACACCTTC
TRBD1	TRBV27	TRBJ2-7	few	CASSLLGQGRDEQYF	TGTGCCAGCAGTTTACTTGGACAGGGACGCGACGAGCAGTACTTC
TRBD2	TRBV10-3	TRBJ2-1	.	CAISTSGSSYNEQFF	TGTGCCATCTCCACTAGCGGGAGCTCCTACAATGAGCAGTTCTTC
.	TRBV6-5	TRBJ2-2	medium-sized	CASRPHPGELFF	TGTGCCAGCAGGCCCCATCCCGGGGAGCTGTTTTTT
.	TRBV6-5	TRBJ2-7	.	CASSYSSQGPYEQYF	TGTGCCAGCAGTTACTCGAGTCAAGGGCCCTACGAGCAGTACTTC
.	TRBV30	TRBJ1-1	few	CAWSPTRSTEAFF	TGTGCCTGGAGCCCCACTCGAAGCACTGAAGCTTTCTTT
.	TRBV5-5	TRBJ1-1	.	CASRGGTEAFF	TGTGCCAGCCGAGGGGGAACTGAAGCTTTCTTT
.	TRBV29-1	TRBJ2-3	.	CSVEERRSFADTQYF	TGCAGCGTTGAAGAAAGACGGAGTTTTGCAGATACGCAGTATTTT
.	TRBV13	TRBJ2-1	.	CASSLGRGEQFF	TGTGCCAGCAGCTTAGGCCGTGGTGAGCAGTTCTTC
TRBD1	TRBV7-9	TRBJ1-4	once	CASSRRTGVGNEKLFF	TGTGCCAGCAGCCGACGGACAGGGGTCGGTAATGAAAAACTGTTTTTT